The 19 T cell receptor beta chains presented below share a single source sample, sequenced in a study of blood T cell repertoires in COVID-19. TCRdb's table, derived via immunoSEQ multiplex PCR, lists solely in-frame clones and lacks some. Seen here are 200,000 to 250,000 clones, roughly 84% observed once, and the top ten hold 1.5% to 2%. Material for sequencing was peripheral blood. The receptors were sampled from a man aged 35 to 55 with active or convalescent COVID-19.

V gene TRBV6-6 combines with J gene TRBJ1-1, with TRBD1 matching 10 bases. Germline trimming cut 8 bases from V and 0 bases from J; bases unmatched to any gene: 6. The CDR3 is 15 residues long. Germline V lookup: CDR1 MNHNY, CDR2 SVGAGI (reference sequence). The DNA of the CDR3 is TGTGCCAGCCGGGACAGGGGTTTTCTGAACACTGAAGCTTTCTTT. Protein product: CASRDRGFLNTEAFF.

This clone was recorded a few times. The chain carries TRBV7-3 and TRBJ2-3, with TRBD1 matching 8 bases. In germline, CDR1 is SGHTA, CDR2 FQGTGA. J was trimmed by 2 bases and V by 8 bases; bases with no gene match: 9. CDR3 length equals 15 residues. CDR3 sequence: CASAEGQADTDTQYF. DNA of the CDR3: TGTGCCAGCGCCGAGGGACAGGCAGACACAGATACGCAGTATTTT.

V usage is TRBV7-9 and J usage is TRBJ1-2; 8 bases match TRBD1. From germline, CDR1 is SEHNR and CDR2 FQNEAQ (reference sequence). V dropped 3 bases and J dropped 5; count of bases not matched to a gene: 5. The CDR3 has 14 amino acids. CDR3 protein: CASSLTGVSYGYTF. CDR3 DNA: TGTGCCAGCAGCTTGACAGGGGTATCATATGGCTACACCTTC.

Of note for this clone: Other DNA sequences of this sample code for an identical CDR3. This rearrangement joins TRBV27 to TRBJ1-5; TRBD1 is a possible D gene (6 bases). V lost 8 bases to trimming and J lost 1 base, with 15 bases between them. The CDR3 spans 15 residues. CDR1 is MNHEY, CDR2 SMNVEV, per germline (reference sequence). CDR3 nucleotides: TGTGCCAGCCGACTGGGGGGGGCGAGCAATCAGCCCCAGCATTTT. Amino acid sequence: CASRLGGASNQPQHF.

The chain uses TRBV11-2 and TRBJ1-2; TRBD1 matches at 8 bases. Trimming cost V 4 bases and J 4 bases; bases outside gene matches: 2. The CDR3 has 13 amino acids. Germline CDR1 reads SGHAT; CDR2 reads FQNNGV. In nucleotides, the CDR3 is TGTGCCAGCAGCTGGACAGGGATCTATGGCTACACCTTC. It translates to CASSWTGIYGYTF.

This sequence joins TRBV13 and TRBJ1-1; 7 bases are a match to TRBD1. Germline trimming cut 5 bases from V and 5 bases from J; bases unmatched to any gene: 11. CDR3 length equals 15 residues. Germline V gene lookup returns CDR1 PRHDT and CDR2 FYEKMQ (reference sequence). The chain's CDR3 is CASSRVDRAGTEAFF. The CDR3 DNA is TGTGCCAGCAGCCGTGTCGACAGGGCGGGGACTGAAGCTTTCTTT.

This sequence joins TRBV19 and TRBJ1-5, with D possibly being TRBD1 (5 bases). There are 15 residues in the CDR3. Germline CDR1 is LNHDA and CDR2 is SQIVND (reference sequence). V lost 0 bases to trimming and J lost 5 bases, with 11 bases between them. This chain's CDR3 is CASSIDTGADQPQHF. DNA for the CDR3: TGTGCCAGTAGTATAGACACAGGCGCGGATCAGCCCCAGCATTTT.

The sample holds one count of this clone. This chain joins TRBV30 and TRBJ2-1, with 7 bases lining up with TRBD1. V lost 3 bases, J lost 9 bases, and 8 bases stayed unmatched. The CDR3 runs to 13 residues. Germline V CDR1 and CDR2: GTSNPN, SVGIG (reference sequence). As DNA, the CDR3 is TGTGCCTGGAGCCCCGGGACAGATAGTGAGCAGTTCTTC. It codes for CAWSPGTDSEQFF.

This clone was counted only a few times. CDR3 sequence: CAMGAGQTYEQYF. As DNA, the CDR3 is TGTGCCATGGGGGCTGGACAGACCTACGAGCAGTACTTC. The rearrangement uses TRBV10-3 and TRBJ2-7; perhaps TRBD1 as D (6 bases). V lost 9 bases, J lost 2 bases, and 14 bases lay in between. Germline CDR1 reads ENHRY; CDR2 reads SYGVKD. There are 13 residues in the CDR3.

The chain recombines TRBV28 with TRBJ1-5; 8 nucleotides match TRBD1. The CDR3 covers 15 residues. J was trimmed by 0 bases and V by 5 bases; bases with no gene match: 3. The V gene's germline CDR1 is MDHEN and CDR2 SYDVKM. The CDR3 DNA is TGTGCCAGCAGTCCGACAGGGGATAGCAATCAGCCCCAGCATTTT. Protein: CASSPTGDSNQPQHF.

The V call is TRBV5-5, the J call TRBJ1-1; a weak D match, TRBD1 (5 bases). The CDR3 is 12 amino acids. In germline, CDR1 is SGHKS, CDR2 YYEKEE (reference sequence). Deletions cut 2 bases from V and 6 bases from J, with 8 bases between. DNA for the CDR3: TGTGCCAGCAGCTTAGGGGTTCCTGAAGCTTTCTTT. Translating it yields CASSLGVPEAFF.

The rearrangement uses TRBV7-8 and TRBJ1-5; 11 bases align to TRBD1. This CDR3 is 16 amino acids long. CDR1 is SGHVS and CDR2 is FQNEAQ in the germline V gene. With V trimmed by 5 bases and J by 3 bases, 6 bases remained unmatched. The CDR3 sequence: CASSLGQGAINQPQHF. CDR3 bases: TGTGCCAGCAGCCTAGGACAGGGGGCGATCAATCAGCCCCAGCATTTT. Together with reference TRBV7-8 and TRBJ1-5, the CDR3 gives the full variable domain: GAGVSQSPRYKVAKRGQDVALRCDPISGHVSLFWYQQALGQGPEFLTYFQNEAQLDKSGLPSDRFFAERPEGSVSTLKIQRTQQEDSAVYLCASSLGQGAINQPQHFGDGTRLSIL.

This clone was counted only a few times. CDR3 protein: CASSRMGIPTGELFF. The CDR3 DNA reads as TGTGCCAGCAGCCGAATGGGCATACCCACCGGGGAGCTGTTTTTT. The J gene is TRBJ2-2, the V gene TRBV6-5, with D unresolved. This CDR3 has 15 residues. From germline, CDR1 is MNHEY and CDR2 SVGAGI. V gave up 6 bases and J gave up 4 bases, with 15 bases separating them.

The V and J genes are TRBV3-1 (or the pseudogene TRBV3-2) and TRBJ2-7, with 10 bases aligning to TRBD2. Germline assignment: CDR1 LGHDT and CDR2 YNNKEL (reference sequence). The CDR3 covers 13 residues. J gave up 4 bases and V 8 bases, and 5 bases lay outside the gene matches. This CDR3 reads CASGLAGVYEQYF. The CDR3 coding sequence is TGTGCCAGCGGTCTAGCGGGGGTTTACGAGCAGTACTTC.

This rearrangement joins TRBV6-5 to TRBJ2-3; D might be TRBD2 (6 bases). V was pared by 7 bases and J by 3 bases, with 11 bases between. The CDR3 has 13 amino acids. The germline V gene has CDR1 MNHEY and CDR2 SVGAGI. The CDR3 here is CASITGGTDTQYF. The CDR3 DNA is TGTGCCAGCATTACAGGAGGGACAGATACGCAGTATTTT.

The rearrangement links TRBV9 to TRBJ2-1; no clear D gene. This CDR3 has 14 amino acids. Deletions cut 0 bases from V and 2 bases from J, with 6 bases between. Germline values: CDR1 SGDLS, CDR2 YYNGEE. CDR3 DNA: TGTGCCAGCAGCGTAGCTACGACCTACAATGAGCAGTTCTTC. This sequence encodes CASSVATTYNEQFF.

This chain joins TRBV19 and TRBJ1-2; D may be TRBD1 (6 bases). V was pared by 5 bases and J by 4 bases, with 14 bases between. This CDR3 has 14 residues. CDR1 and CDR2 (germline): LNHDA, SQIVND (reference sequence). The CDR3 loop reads CASSPQTGIYGYTF. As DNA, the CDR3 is TGTGCCAGTAGTCCCCAGACAGGTATCTATGGCTACACCTTC. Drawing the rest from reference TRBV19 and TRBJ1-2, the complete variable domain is DGGITQSPKYLFRKEGQNVTLSCEQNLNHDAMYWYRQDPGQGLRLIYYSQIVNDFQKGDIAEGYSVSREKKESFPLTVTSAQKNPTAFYLCASSPQTGIYGYTFGSGTRLTVV.

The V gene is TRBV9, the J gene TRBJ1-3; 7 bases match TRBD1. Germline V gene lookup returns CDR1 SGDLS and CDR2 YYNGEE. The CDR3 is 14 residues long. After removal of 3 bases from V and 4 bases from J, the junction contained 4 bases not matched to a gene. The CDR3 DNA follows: TGTGCCAGCAGCGACCCACAGGGGGGAAACACCATATATTTT. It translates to CASSDPQGGNTIYF.

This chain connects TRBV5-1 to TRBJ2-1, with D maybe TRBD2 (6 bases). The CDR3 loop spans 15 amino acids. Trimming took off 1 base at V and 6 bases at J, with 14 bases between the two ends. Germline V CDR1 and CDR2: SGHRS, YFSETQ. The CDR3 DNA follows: TGCGCCAGCAGCTTGAGCGGCCGGGAGCTCAATGAGCAGTTCTTC. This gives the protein CASSLSGRELNEQFF.